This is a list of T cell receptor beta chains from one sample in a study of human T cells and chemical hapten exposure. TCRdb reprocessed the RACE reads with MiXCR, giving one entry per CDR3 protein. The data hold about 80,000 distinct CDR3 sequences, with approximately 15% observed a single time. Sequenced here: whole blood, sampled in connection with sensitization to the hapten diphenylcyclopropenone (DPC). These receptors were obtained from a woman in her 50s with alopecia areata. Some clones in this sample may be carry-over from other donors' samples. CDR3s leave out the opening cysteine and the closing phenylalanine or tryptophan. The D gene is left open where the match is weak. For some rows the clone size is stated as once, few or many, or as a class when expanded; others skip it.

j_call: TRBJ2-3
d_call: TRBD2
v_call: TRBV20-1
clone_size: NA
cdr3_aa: STGTSEDTQY

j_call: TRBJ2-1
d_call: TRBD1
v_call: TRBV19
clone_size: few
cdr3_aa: ASTLGTGGINEQF

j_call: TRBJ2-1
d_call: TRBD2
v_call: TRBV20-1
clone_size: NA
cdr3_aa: SARGWTSGYNEQF

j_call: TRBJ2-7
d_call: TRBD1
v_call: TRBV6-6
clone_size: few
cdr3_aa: ASSYRDSPYEQY

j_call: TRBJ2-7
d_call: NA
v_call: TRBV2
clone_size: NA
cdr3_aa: ASSERGENPYEQY

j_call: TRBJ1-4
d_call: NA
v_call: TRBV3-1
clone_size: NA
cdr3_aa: ASSHFSVSGIEKLF

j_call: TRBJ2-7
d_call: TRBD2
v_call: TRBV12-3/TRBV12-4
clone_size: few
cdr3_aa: ASRFSGSYEQY

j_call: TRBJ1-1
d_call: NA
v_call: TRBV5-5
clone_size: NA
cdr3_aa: ASSLEPNTEAF

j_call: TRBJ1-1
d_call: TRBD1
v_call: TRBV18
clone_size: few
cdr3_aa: ASSPFQYDRVLNTEAF

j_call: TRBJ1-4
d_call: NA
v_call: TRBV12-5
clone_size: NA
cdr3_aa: ASGQGSTNEKLF

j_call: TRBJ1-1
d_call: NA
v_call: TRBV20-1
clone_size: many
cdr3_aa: SARVAGKNTEAF

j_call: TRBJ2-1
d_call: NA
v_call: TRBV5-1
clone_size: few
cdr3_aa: ASSPDYYNEQF

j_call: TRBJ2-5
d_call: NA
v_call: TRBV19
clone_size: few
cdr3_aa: ASSTPGDGAETQY

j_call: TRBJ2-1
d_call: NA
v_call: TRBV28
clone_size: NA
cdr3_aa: ASSPPQGKSYNEQF

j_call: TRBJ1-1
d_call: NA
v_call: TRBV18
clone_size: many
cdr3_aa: ASSPGRKNTEAF

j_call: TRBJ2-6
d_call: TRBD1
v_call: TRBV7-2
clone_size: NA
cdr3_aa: ASSPKGGSGANVLT

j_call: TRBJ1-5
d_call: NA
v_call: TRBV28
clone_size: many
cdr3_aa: ASRDDYRQGLNQPQH

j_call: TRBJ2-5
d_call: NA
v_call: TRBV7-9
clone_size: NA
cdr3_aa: ASSPLGQGYRETQY